The 25 T cell receptor beta chains below were found in one sample sequenced in a study of beta chain features in type 1 diabetes. Study-level points and caveats: Shorter TCRB CDR3s, moderately but significantly so, marked every one of the four CD4+ subsets in Type 1 diabetes patients.

Antigen specificity for these receptors is unknown. The study reverse transcribed the entire isolated RNA, so it sequenced expressed TCRB transcripts. TCRdb's table, derived via immunoSEQ multiplex PCR, lists solely in-frame clones and lacks some. Of some 110,000 clones listed, roughly 15% are singletons. Source material: central memory CD4+ T cells from blood. The source is a young man with type 1 diabetes.

This clone was found many times. The chain couples TRBV2 to TRBJ1-5; D remains ambiguous. CDR1 SNHLY and CDR2 FYNNEI come from the germline V gene. Trimming stripped 8 bases from V and 7 bases from J, with 15 bases between. The CDR3 runs 13 residues. The CDR3 here is CASGNRVAQPQHF. The DNA of the CDR3 is TGTGCCAGCGGCAATAGGGTGGCGCAGCCCCAGCATTTT.

This clone was seen only a few times. The same CDR3 arises from other DNA sequences in this sample as well. The rearrangement joins TRBV7-2 to TRBJ2-5; tentative D call: TRBD2 (6 bases). CDR1 is SGHTA, CDR2 FQGNSA, per germline. V lost 5 bases to trimming and J lost 1 base, with 11 bases between them. This CDR3 is built from 14 residues. This CDR3 reads CASSPRDFQETQYF. In DNA, the CDR3 is TGTGCCAGCAGCCCACGGGACTTCCAAGAGACCCAGTACTTC.

This clone appeared a few times. This chain links TRBV6-6 with TRBJ2-7; the D gene is possibly TRBD2 (6 bases). The CDR3 is 12 amino acids. With 5 bases removed from V and 5 bases from J, the gap between germline ends came to 10 bases. Germline-derived CDR1 and CDR2 are MNHNY and SVGAGI (reference sequence). In DNA, the CDR3 is TGTGCCAGCAGTCCGAGGAGGGACGAGCAGTACTTC. Translation gives CASSPRRDEQYF.

The chain recombines TRBV29-1 with TRBJ2-5, with 8 positions matching TRBD1. CDR3 size: 12 residues. Losses at the gene ends were 5 bases for V and 4 bases for J; bases not matched to a gene: 3. CDR1 and CDR2 (germline): SQVTM, ANQGSEA. The CDR3 region is CSVRTGLETQYF. The CDR3 DNA is TGCAGCGTTCGGACAGGGTTAGAGACCCAGTACTTC.

This chain links TRBV29-1 with TRBJ2-5; no firm D call. The CDR3 consists of 10 residues. Trimming removed 8 bases from V and 3 bases from J, with 7 bases in between. Germline V gene sequence: CDR1 SQVTM, CDR2 ANQGSEA. The CDR3 loop is CSFGEETQYF. The CDR3 DNA follows: TGCAGCTTTGGGGAAGAGACCCAGTACTTC.

The table lists this clone with a few counts. The chain's CDR3 is CASSLDLTSAAGGARDTQYF. The CDR3 coding sequence is TGTGCCAGCAGCTTAGATCTAACGTCAGCAGCCGGGGGGGCCAGAGATACGCAGTATTTT. V and J are TRBV11-2 and TRBJ2-3; 8 bases line up with TRBD2. The length of the CDR3 is 20 residues. The V and J ends lost 0 bases and 5 bases, in that order; junction bases with no gene match: 19. Germline V gives CDR1 SGHAT, CDR2 FQNNGV.

CDR3 coding DNA: TGCGCCAGCAGCCCCCGGGACAGGAAAGAGACCCAGTACTTC. It translates to CASSPRDRKETQYF. This rearrangement joins TRBV5-1 to TRBJ2-5; 8 nucleotides agree with TRBD1. This CDR3 spans 14 amino acids. Germline V gene sequence: CDR1 SGHRS, CDR2 YFSETQ. Germline trimming cut 4 bases from V and 3 bases from J; bases unmatched to any gene: 5.

This clone was counted a few times. V and J are TRBV11-3 and TRBJ2-5, with a tentative D call TRBD1 (6 bases). The V gene lost 4 bases and the J gene lost 4 bases, with 13 bases spanning the gap. This CDR3 comprises 14 residues. Germline V gene data show CDR1 as SGHNT and CDR2 as YENEEA. CDR3 in amino acids: CASSSDRNTETQYF. CDR3 in DNA: TGTGCCAGCAGCTCCGACAGGAATACAGAGACCCAGTACTTC.

This clone came up a few times. The rearrangement links TRBV14 to TRBJ2-1; maybe TRBD2 (6 bases). Germline CDR1 SGHDN, CDR2 FVKESK. The V end was cut by 3 bases, the J end by 2 bases, with 11 bases between. The CDR3 contains 15 residues. The CDR3 here is CASSQRSGPYNEQFF. Here the CDR3 DNA reads TGTGCCAGCAGCCAGAGAAGCGGGCCCTACAATGAGCAGTTCTTC.

This clone was seen only a few times. The chain uses TRBV29-1 and TRBJ2-5; TRBD1 might be the D (6 bases). This CDR3 is built from 13 residues. The V gene lost 7 bases and the J gene lost 1 base, with 13 bases spanning the gap. CDR1 SQVTM and CDR2 ANQGSEA come from the germline V gene. CDR3 amino acids: CSATWTVQETQYF. The CDR3 DNA reads as TGCAGCGCGACGTGGACAGTCCAAGAGACCCAGTACTTC.

A few counts support this clone. The chain recombines TRBV11-2 with TRBJ2-5; D is perhaps TRBD2 (5 bases). From germline, CDR1 is SGHAT and CDR2 FQNNGV. The CDR3 totals 14 residues. V shed 1 base and J shed 4 bases, with 10 bases lying between them. CDR3 sequence: CASSLVSEGETQYF. The CDR3 nucleotides read TGTGCCAGCAGCTTAGTTTCTGAGGGAGAGACCCAGTACTTC.

On this clone itself: Within the sample, other DNA sequences also encode this same CDR3. This chain joins TRBV27 and TRBJ2-5, with D tentatively TRBD1 (5 bases). V was shortened by 2 bases and J by 4 bases, with 8 bases between the two germline ends. CDR3 length equals 13 residues. Germline CDR1 is MNHEY and CDR2 is SMNVEV (reference sequence). The CDR3 DNA follows: TGTGCCAGCAGTTTACAGGGAAGAGAGACCCAGTACTTC. Protein product: CASSLQGRETQYF.

The gene calls are TRBV2 and TRBJ2-5, with D hard to call. The ends were cut back, 4 bases at V and 2 bases at J, with 8 bases in the middle. The CDR3 is 13 residues long. CDR1 and CDR2 from the germline V gene are SNHLY and FYNNEI. CDR3 sequence (DNA): TGTGCCAGCAGTGTACAGATTCAAGAGACCCAGTACTTC. This encodes CASSVQIQETQYF.

The chain is built from TRBV7-8 and TRBJ2-1; TRBD1 aligns across 11 bases. Germline V gives CDR1 SGHVS, CDR2 FQNEAQ. The CDR3 totals 17 residues. V lost 1 base to trimming and J lost 5 bases; unmatched junction nucleotides: 7. CDR3 loop: CASSLVGGTGGHNEQFF. The CDR3 DNA is TGTGCCAGCAGCTTAGTAGGCGGGACAGGGGGACACAATGAGCAGTTCTTC.

Concerning this clone: The sample contains more than one DNA sequence encoding this CDR3. The rearrangement uses TRBV29-1 and TRBJ2-1; D gene ambiguous. Looked up from germline, CDR1 is SQVTM and CDR2 is ANQGSEA. Trimming shortened V by 6 bases and J by 7 bases, and 10 bases separated the two germline ends. The CDR3 is 11 residues long. Here the CDR3 reads CSVGQVNEQFF. CDR3 DNA: TGCAGCGTGGGCCAGGTAAATGAGCAGTTCTTC.

The sample holds a few counts of this clone. CDR3 sequence: CSARADTQYF. The DNA of the CDR3 is TGCAGTGCTCGAGCAGATACGCAGTATTTT. The chain uses TRBV20-1 and TRBJ2-3; D not certain. CDR1 is DFQATT and CDR2 is SNEGSKA in the germline V gene (reference sequence). Trimming pared 5 bases from V and 4 bases from J, leaving 4 bases between. This CDR3 is built from 10 residues.

This clone was counted only a few times. This chain links TRBV5-1 with TRBJ2-7; TRBD2 might be the D (6 bases). V was shortened by 0 bases and J by 1 base, with 11 bases between the two germline ends. In germline, CDR1 is SGHRS, CDR2 YFSETQ. The CDR3 sequence is 15 residues long. In nucleotides, the CDR3 is TGCGCCAGCAGCTTGGACTACCGGGGGTCCTACGAGCAGTACTTC. Protein product: CASSLDYRGSYEQYF.

V is TRBV5-1 and J is TRBJ1-5; maybe TRBD1 (5 bases). This CDR3 region has 14 residues. Germline CDR1 and CDR2: SGHRS and YFSETQ. V gave up 1 base and J gave up 7 bases, with 12 bases separating them. The CDR3 coding sequence is TGCGCCAGCAGCTTGCAGGGTTCCGAGCAGCCCCAGCATTTT. Its protein product is CASSLQGSEQPQHF. The full variable domain, in which reference TRBV5-1 and TRBJ1-5 provide the parts outside the CDR3, is KAGVTQTPRYLIKTRGQQVTLSCSPISGHRSVSWYQQTPGQGLQFLFEYFSETQRNKGNFPGRFSGRQFSNSRSEMNVSTLELGDSALYLCASSLQGSEQPQHFGDGTRLSIL.

This clone was detected a few times. V is TRBV29-1 and J is TRBJ2-3; tentative D call: TRBD2 (5 bases). Trimming stripped 1 base from V and 6 bases from J, with 14 bases between. The CDR3 is 14 amino acids. Germline values: CDR1 SQVTM, CDR2 ANQGSEA. The chain's CDR3 is CSVEAPGWRDTQYF. For the CDR3, the DNA is TGCAGCGTTGAAGCCCCCGGTTGGAGGGATACGCAGTATTTT.

This clone was counted a few times. The rearrangement uses TRBV14 and TRBJ1-2; TRBD1 agrees at 7 bases. V lost 1 base and J lost 8; bases outside the gene matches: 4. The CDR3 is made up of 13 amino acids. Germline V gene sequence: CDR1 SGHDN, CDR2 FVKESK. The CDR3 DNA reads as TGTGCCAGCAGCCAAGTATCAGGGGGAGGCTACACCTTC. Amino acid sequence: CASSQVSGGGYTF.

This clone was seen more than once but under ten times. The V gene is TRBV7-2, the J gene TRBJ2-3, with D possibly matching TRBD2 (6 bases). This CDR3 is 14 amino acids long. V was cut by 7 bases and J by 2 bases, with 13 bases left in between. Germline V lookup: CDR1 SGHTA, CDR2 FQGNSA. The CDR3 loop is CASIPGLHTDTQYF. CDR3 DNA: TGTGCCAGCATCCCGGGACTTCACACAGATACGCAGTATTTT. Looking up the rest from reference TRBV7-2 and TRBJ2-3 gives the full variable domain: GAGVSQSPSNKVTEKGKDVELRCDPISGHTALYWYRQSLGQGLEFLIYFQGNSAPDKSGLPSDRFSAERTGGSVSTLTIQRTQQEDSAVYLCASIPGLHTDTQYFGPGTRLTVL.

V and J are TRBV5-1 and TRBJ2-1; 7 positions match TRBD2. The CDR3 has 14 amino acids. Germline trimming cut 5 bases from V and 3 bases from J; bases unmatched to any gene: 5. Germline values: CDR1 SGHRS, CDR2 YFSETQ. The CDR3, as DNA: TGCGCCAGCAGGGCTAGCGGCATCTACAATGAGCAGTTCTTC. Its protein is CASRASGIYNEQFF.

A few counts support this clone. This chain links TRBV5-4 with TRBJ2-1; a possible D gene is TRBD2 (5 bases). Trimming left V 0 bases short and J 8 bases short, with 18 bases between. Looked up from germline, CDR1 is SGHNT and CDR2 is YYREEE (reference sequence). This CDR3 region has 16 residues. This CDR3 reads CASSLDHLAAPDEQFF. As DNA, the CDR3 is TGTGCCAGCAGCTTGGATCATCTAGCTGCCCCGGATGAGCAGTTCTTC.

This clone was observed a few times. The chain couples TRBV7-9 to TRBJ2-3, with TRBD2 identical over 9 bases. This CDR3 region has 17 residues. Looked up from germline, CDR1 is SEHNR and CDR2 is FQNEAQ (reference sequence). V dropped 5 bases and J dropped 1; count of bases not matched to a gene: 10. The CDR3 DNA reads TGTGCCAGCAGCGCCCCAGATGTAGCGGGAGGCACAGATACGCAGTATTTT. Encoded protein: CASSAPDVAGGTDTQYF.

This chain connects TRBV7-3 to TRBJ2-3; 9 bases map to TRBD2. CDR3 length equals 14 residues. Germline CDR1 reads SGHTA; CDR2 reads FQGTGA. After removal of 3 bases from V and 4 bases from J, the junction contained 2 bases not matched to a gene. Here the CDR3 reads CASSFGLASDTQYF. CDR3 sequence (DNA): TGTGCCAGCAGCTTCGGACTAGCGTCAGATACGCAGTATTTT.